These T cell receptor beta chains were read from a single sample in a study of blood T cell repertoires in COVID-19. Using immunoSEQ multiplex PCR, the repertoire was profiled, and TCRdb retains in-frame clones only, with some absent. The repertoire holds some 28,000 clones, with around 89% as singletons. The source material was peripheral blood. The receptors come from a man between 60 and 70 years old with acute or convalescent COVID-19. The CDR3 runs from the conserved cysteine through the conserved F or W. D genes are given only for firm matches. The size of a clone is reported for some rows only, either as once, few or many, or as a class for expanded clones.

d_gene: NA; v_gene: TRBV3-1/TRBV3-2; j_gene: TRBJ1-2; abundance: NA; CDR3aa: CASSLRGGHGENYGYTF; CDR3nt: TGTGCCAGCAGCCTCCGCGGGGGTCACGGAGAAAACTATGGCTACACCTTC
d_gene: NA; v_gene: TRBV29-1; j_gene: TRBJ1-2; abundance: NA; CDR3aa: CSVPGTLDYGYTF; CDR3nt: TGCAGCGTGCCCGGGACTCTTGACTATGGCTACACCTTC
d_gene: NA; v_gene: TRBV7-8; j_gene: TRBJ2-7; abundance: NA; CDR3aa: CASSFVISREKQYF; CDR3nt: TGTGCCAGCAGCTTCGTAATTTCCCGCGAGAAGCAGTACTTC
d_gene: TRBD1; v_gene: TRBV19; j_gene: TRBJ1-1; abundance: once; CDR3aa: CASSLQGAKITEAFF; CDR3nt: TGTGCCAGTAGTCTACAGGGGGCGAAAATCACTGAAGCTTTCTTT
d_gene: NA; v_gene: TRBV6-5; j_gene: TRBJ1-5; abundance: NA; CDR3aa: CASTGTSNQPQHF; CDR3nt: TGTGCCAGCACCGGGACATCCAATCAGCCCCAGCATTTT
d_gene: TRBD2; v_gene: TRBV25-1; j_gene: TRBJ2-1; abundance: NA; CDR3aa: CASSDLGLAGDYEQFF; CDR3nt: TGTGCCAGCAGTGACCTGGGACTAGCGGGAGACTATGAGCAGTTCTTC
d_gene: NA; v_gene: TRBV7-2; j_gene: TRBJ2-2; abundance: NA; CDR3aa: CASSTRDTYTGELFF; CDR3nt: TGTGCCAGCAGCACGAGGGACACCTACACCGGGGAGCTGTTTTTT
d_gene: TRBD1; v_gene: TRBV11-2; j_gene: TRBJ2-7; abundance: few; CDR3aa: CASSLGQGAYEQYF; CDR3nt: TGTGCCAGCAGCTTAGGGCAGGGGGCCTACGAGCAGTACTTC
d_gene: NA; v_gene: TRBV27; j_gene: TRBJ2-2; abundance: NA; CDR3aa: CASSLSLTATTGELFF; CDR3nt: TGTGCCAGCAGTTTATCCCTGACAGCAACCACCGGGGAGCTGTTTTTT
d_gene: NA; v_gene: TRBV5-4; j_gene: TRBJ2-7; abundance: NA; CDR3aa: CASGTSQYEQYF; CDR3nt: TGTGCCAGCGGAACTTCACAGTACGAGCAGTACTTC
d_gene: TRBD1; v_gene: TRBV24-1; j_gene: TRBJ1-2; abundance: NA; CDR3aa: CATSDPGQGVLFTF; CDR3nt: TGTGCCACCAGTGACCCGGGACAGGGGGTGCTATTCACCTTC
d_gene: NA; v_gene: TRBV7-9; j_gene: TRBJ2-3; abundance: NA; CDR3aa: CASSLVGGTDTQYF; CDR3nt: TGTGCCAGCAGCTTGGTCGGGGGTACAGATACGCAGTATTTT
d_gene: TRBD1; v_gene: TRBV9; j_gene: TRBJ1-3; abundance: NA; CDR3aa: CASSVVPGGDSGNTIYF; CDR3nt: TGTGCCAGCAGCGTAGTCCCAGGGGGCGACTCTGGAAACACCATATATTTT
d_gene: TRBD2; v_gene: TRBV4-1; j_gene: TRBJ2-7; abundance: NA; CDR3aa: CASSQELAGGYYEQYF; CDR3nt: TGCGCCAGCAGCCAAGAGCTAGCGGGAGGGTACTACGAGCAGTACTTC
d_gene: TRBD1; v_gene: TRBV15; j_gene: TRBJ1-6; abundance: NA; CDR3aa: CATANSGTVISSYNSPLHF; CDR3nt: TGTGCCACCGCCAATTCCGGGACAGTAATTAGCTCCTATAATTCACCCCTCCACTTT
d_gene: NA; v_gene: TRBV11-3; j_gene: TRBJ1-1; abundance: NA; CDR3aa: CASSAGAVGGNTEAFF; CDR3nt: TGTGCCAGCAGCGCTGGGGCGGTGGGAGGGAACACTGAAGCTTTCTTT
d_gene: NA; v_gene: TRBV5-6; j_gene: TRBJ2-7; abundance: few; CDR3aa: CASTWGVDSREQYF; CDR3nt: TGTGCCAGCACCTGGGGGGTGGACTCCAGGGAACAGTACTTC
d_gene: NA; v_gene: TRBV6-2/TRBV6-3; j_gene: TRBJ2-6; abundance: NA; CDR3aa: CASSDHRSLYSGANVLTF; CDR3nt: TGTGCCAGCAGTGACCACAGGTCCCTCTACTCTGGGGCCAACGTCCTGACTTTC
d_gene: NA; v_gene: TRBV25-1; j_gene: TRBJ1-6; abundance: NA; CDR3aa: CASSEPIRGNSPLHF; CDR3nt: TGTGCCAGCAGTGAGCCGATTCGGGGAAATTCACCCCTCCACTTT
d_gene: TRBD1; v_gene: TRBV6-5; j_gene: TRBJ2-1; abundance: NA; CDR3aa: CASRRGQGANEQFF; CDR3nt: TGTGCCAGCAGGCGGGGACAGGGGGCCAATGAGCAGTTCTTC
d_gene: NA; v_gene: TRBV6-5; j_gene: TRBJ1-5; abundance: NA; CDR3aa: CASSFSRGYGQPQHF; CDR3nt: TGTGCCAGCAGTTTCTCCAGGGGATACGGGCAGCCCCAGCATTTT
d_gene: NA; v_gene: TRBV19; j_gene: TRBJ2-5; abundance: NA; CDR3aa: CADRPLEETQYF; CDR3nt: TGTGCCGACAGGCCCCTGGAAGAGACCCAGTACTTC
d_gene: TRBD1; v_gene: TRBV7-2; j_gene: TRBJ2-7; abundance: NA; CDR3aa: CASSLTTGGSYEQYF; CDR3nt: TGTGCCAGCAGCTTAACGACAGGGGGGTCCTACGAGCAGTACTTC
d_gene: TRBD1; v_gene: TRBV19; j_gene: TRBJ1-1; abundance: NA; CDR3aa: CATIPATGGWTEAFF; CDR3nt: TGTGCCACCATACCCGCGACAGGGGGTTGGACTGAAGCTTTCTTT
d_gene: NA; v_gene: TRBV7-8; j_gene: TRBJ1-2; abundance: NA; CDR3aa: CASSSLGRGSYGYTF; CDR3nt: TGTGCCAGCAGCTCCCTCGGCCGGGGGAGCTATGGCTACACCTTC